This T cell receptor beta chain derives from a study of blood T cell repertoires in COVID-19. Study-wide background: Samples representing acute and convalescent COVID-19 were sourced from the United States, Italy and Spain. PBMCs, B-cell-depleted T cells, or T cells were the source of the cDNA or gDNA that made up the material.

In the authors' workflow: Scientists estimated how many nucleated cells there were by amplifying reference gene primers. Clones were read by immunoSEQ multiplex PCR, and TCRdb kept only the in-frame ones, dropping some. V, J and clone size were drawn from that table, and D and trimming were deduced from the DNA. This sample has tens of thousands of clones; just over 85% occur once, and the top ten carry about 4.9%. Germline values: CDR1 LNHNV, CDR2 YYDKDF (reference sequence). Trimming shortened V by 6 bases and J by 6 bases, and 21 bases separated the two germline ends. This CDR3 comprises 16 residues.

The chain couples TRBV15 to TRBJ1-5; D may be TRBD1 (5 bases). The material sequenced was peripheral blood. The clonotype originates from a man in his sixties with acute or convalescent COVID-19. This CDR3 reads CATSELGGSEIQPQHF. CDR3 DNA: TGTGCCACCAGTGAACTCGGGGGGTCAGAGATTCAGCCCCAGCATTTT.